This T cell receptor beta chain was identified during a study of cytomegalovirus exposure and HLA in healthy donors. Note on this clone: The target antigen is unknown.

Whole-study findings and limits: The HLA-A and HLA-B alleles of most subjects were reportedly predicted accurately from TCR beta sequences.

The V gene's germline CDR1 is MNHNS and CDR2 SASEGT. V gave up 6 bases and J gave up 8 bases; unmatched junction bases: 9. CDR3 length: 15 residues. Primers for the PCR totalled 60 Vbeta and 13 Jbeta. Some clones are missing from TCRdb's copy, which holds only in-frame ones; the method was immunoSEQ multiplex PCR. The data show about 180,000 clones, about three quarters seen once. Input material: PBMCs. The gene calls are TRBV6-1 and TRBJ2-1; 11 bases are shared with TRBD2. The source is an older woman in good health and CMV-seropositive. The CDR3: CASSRLAGSMDEQFF. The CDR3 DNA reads TGTGCCAGCAGCCGACTAGCGGGGTCTATGGATGAGCAGTTCTTC.